This T cell receptor (beta chain) was captured in a study of blood T cell repertoires in COVID-19. There are 12 residues in the CDR3. Germline CDR1 reads ENHRY; CDR2 reads SYGVKD. Trimming took off 3 bases at V and 4 bases at J, with 7 bases between the two ends. Assay: immunoSEQ multiplex PCR; the TCRdb copy retains only in-frame clones and omits some. This sample has about 190,000 clones, with 89% found just once. This receptor was identified in a man in his forties with acute or convalescent COVID-19. The V call is TRBV10-3, the J call TRBJ2-7; D uncertain. The sample was peripheral blood. The chain's CDR3 is CAISDLEYEQYF. In DNA, the CDR3 is TGTGCCATCAGTGACTTAGAATACGAGCAGTACTTC.